This is a list of T cell receptor beta chains from one sample in a study of T cells in Graves' hyperthyroidism and ophthalmopathy. TCRdb redid the calling of the multiplex PCR reads with MiXCR, one entry per CDR3 protein. The sample records around 300,000 distinct CDR3 sequences, roughly 13% being singletons. Material: blood. The source of these receptors is a woman younger than 45 with Graves' hyperthyroidism that later progressed to Graves' ophthalmopathy. The CDR3 runs from the conserved cysteine through the conserved F or W. D genes are given only for firm matches. Expanded clones get a size class; other rows say once, few or many, or leave the size out.

clone_size	v_call	d_call	j_call	cdr3_aa	cdr3_nt
few	TRBV7-9	NA	TRBJ2-3	CASNSHPDTQYF	TGTGCCAGCAACTCCCATCCAGATACGCAGTATTTT
many	TRBV6-2/TRBV6-3	TRBD2	TRBJ2-7	CASSTTSGRLHEQYF	TGTGCCAGCAGCACAACTAGCGGGAGACTACACGAGCAGTACTTC
few	TRBV19	TRBD2	TRBJ2-2	CASSRISGRNTGELFF	TGTGCCAGTAGCCGTATAAGCGGGAGAAACACCGGGGAGCTGTTTTTT
many	TRBV7-8	NA	TRBJ1-4	CASSLALGSANEKLFF	TGTGCCAGCAGCTTAGCATTGGGGTCCGCTAATGAAAAACTGTTTTTT
many	TRBV7-9	NA	TRBJ2-7	CASSTQAVGAYEQYF	TGTGCCAGCAGCACCCAGGCGGTGGGGGCCTACGAGCAGTACTTC
few	TRBV19	TRBD2	TRBJ2-5	CASIGDPGLAEETQYF	TGTGCCAGTATTGGGGATCCGGGACTAGCGGAAGAGACCCAGTACTTC
NA	TRBV5-1	NA	TRBJ1-1	CASSLERLNTEAFF	TGCGCCAGCAGCTTGGAACGGCTGAACACTGAAGCTTTCTTT
many	TRBV2	NA	TRBJ1-4	CASSKPATNEKLFF	TGTGCCAGCAGTAAGCCCGCAACTAATGAAAAACTGTTTTTT
NA	TRBV10-2	NA	TRBJ1-6	CASSRASTNSPLHF	TGCGCCAGCAGCCGCGCCTCAACTAATTCACCCCTCCACTTT
many	TRBV13	NA	TRBJ2-5	CASSLGTQETQYF	TGTGCCAGCAGCCTCGGCACTCAGGAGACCCAGTACTTC
many	TRBV12-3/TRBV12-4	NA	TRBJ1-2	CASSLEVGGYTF	TGTGCCAGCAGTCTAGAGGTTGGTGGCTACACCTTC
many	TRBV20-1	TRBD2	TRBJ2-7	CSAETSGNYEQYF	TGCAGTGCAGAGACTAGCGGGAATTACGAGCAGTACTTC
NA	TRBV5-1	NA	TRBJ2-5	CASSPVETGTQYF	TGCGCCAGCAGCCCGGTCGAAACGGGGACCCAGTACTTC
NA	TRBV6-1	NA	TRBJ1-1	CASSGRGSLNTEAFF	TGTGCCAGCAGTGGACGAGGTTCCCTGAACACTGAAGCTTTCTTT
NA	TRBV6-1	TRBD2	TRBJ2-3	CASSYGVGTSGIDTQYF	TGTGCCAGCAGTTATGGAGTTGGGACTAGCGGTATTGATACGCAGTATTTT
many	TRBV11-3	NA	TRBJ2-5	CASRIRNDRTQETQYF	TGTGCCAGCAGAATTCGGAACGATAGAACCCAAGAGACCCAGTACTTC
NA	TRBV5-4	TRBD1	TRBJ1-1	CASSLYPGQDPNEAFF	TGTGCCAGCAGCTTGTATCCGGGACAGGATCCAAATGAAGCTTTCTTT
many	TRBV7-8	TRBD2	TRBJ2-1	CASSLRVGASGSDEQFF	TGTGCCAGCAGCTTAAGGGTTGGGGCTAGCGGGAGTGATGAGCAGTTCTTC
few	TRBV14	NA	TRBJ2-2	CASSLLGTPGGELFF	TGTGCCAGCAGCCTCCTCGGGACTCCCGGCGGGGAGCTGTTTTTT
NA	TRBV5-4	NA	TRBJ2-3	CASSLDLGDNTQYF	TGTGCCAGCAGCTTGGACTTGGGTGATAATACGCAGTATTTT
few	TRBV4-1	NA	TRBJ2-7	CASSPLGPTYEQYF	TGCGCCAGCAGCCCATTGGGACCGACCTACGAGCAGTACTTC
NA	TRBV6-2/TRBV6-3	TRBD1	TRBJ2-7	CASSYRDSPSYEQYF	TGTGCCAGCAGTTATCGGGACAGTCCTTCCTACGAGCAGTACTTC
many	TRBV29-1	NA	TRBJ1-2	CSVGRSYGYTF	TGCAGCGTTGGACGGAGCTATGGCTACACCTTC
many	TRBV15	TRBD2	TRBJ2-1	CATSRGLAGGPRNEQFF	TGTGCCACCAGCAGAGGACTAGCGGGAGGGCCGCGAAATGAGCAGTTCTTC
many	TRBV2	NA	TRBJ2-7	CASSAIDNYSYEQYF	TGTGCCAGCAGTGCCATCGACAATTACTCCTACGAGCAGTACTTC
many	TRBV28	TRBD1	TRBJ1-6	CASRLQGTGSPLHF	TGTGCCAGCAGACTACAGGGGACGGGTTCACCCCTCCACTTT
many	TRBV20-1	NA	TRBJ1-1	CSARAENTEAFF	TGCAGTGCTAGGGCGGAGAACACTGAAGCTTTCTTT
many	TRBV5-1	TRBD1	TRBJ2-7	CASSLEDRGLYEQYF	TGCGCCAGCAGCTTGGAAGACAGGGGGCTGTACGAGCAGTACTTC
NA	TRBV18	NA	TRBJ1-1	CASCLIQGGTEAFF	TGTGCCAGCTGCCTCATACAGGGAGGCACTGAAGCTTTCTTT
many	TRBV18	NA	TRBJ1-6	CASSPGGGDNSPLHF	TGTGCCAGCTCACCCGGAGGGGGGGATAATTCACCCCTCCACTTT
many	TRBV29-1	TRBD2	TRBJ2-7	CAGGDYAFYEQYF	TGCGCAGGTGGGGACTACGCCTTCTACGAGCAGTACTTC
NA	TRBV7-9	TRBD2	TRBJ2-1	CASSQLADNEQFF	TGTGCCAGCAGCCAACTAGCGGACAATGAGCAGTTCTTC
few	TRBV19	NA	TRBJ2-2	CASSLGRGELFF	TGTGCCAGTAGTTTGGGGAGGGGGGAGCTGTTTTTT
few	TRBV6-4	NA	TRBJ1-5	CASSETGLQGPQHF	TGTGCCAGCAGTGAGACAGGCCTTCAAGGGCCCCAGCATTTT
many	TRBV27	NA	TRBJ1-5	CASSPGGVGNQPQHF	TGTGCCAGCAGTCCTGGGGGCGTCGGCAATCAGCCCCAGCATTTT
many	TRBV7-9	TRBD1	TRBJ2-1	CASSLTGGPYNEQFF	TGTGCCAGCAGCTTAACAGGGGGCCCCTACAATGAGCAGTTCTTC
NA	TRBV28	NA	TRBJ1-1	CASSFDGLTSSKAFF	TGTGCCAGCAGTTTTGACGGATTAACCTCAAGTAAAGCTTTCTTT
few	TRBV5-1	TRBD1	TRBJ2-1	CASSSGGAGNEQFF	TGCGCCAGCAGCTCAGGGGGCGCCGGGAATGAGCAGTTCTTC
many	TRBV7-2	NA	TRBJ2-3	CASSSVTEAQYF	TGTGCCAGCAGCTCCGTGACTGAAGCGCAGTATTTT
few	TRBV6-1	NA	TRBJ1-3	CASKGQEGAGNTIYF	TGTGCCAGCAAGGGGCAGGAGGGAGCTGGAAACACCATATATTTT
many	TRBV20-1	NA	TRBJ2-3	CSARDRRSDTQYF	TGCAGTGCTAGAGACAGAAGGTCAGATACGCAGTATTTT
many	TRBV7-2	TRBD2	TRBJ2-2	CASSLRLAGGLNTGELFF	TGTGCCAGCAGCTTAAGGCTAGCGGGAGGACTGAACACCGGGGAGCTGTTTTTT
many	TRBV3-1	TRBD1	TRBJ1-1	CASSQGRGRGTEAFF	TGTGCCAGCAGCCAAGGGAGGGGGCGCGGCACTGAAGCTTTCTTT
few	TRBV19	NA	TRBJ1-1	CASRTVNTEAFF	TGTGCCAGCCGGACCGTGAACACTGAAGCTTTCTTT
NA	TRBV4-1	NA	TRBJ2-7	CASSQDARGEQYF	TGCGCCAGCAGCCAAGATGCCCGGGGGGAGCAGTACTTC
many	TRBV28	TRBD2	TRBJ2-1	CASFSSGTVNEQFF	TGTGCCAGCTTCTCCAGCGGGACGGTGAATGAGCAGTTCTTC
NA	TRBV6-1	NA	TRBJ1-1	CASSSTGLQGLEAFF	TGTGCCAGCAGCTCTACCGGTTTACAGGGACTTGAAGCTTTCTTT
NA	TRBV19	NA	TRBJ2-5	CASSLQGQETQYF	TGTGCCAGTAGTCTTCAGGGACAAGAGACCCAGTACTTC
many	TRBV30	TRBD1	TRBJ1-6	CAWSRDRVHF	TGTGCCTGGAGTAGGGACAGAGTCCACTTT